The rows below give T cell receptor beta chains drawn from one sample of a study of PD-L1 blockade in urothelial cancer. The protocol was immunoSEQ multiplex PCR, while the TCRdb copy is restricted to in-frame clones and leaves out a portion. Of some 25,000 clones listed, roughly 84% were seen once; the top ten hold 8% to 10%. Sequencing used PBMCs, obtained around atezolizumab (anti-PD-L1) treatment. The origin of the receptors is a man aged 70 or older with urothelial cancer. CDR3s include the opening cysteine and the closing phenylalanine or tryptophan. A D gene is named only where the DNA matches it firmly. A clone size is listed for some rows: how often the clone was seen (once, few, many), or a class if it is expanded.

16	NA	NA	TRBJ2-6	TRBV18	TGTGCCAGCTCACCCCTGCCCAGTAATGTGCCCAACGTCCTGACTTTC	CASSPLPSNVPNVLTF
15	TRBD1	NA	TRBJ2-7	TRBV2	TGTGCCAGCATCCTAAATACAGGGGGCTTCACCGAGCAGTACTTC	CASILNTGGFTEQYF
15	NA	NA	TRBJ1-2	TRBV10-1	TGCGCCAGCAGTGAGCCTCAAACAGGGTCACTTGGCTACACCTTC	CASSEPQTGSLGYTF
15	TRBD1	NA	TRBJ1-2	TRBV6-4	TGTGCCAGCAGTGACGGACAGGGGGTTGACTATGGCTACACCTTC	CASSDGQGVDYGYTF
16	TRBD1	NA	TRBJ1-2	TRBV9	TGTGCCAGCAGCGTAGTTGTTGACAGGGGACGGAGTGGCTACACCTTC	CASSVVVDRGRSGYTF
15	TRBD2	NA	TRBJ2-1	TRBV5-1	TGCGCCAGCAGTTTCGGACTAGCGGGAGTAAATGAGCAGTTCTTC	CASSFGLAGVNEQFF
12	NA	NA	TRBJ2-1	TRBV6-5	TGTGCCAGCAGTTCCCCGGGCAATGAGCAGTTCTTC	CASSSPGNEQFF
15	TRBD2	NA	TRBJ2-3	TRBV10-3	TGTGCCATCAGTGAATCAGCGGGAGGGCGAGATACGCAGTATTTT	CAISESAGGRDTQYF
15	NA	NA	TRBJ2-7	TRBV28	TGTGCCAGCAGTTTAGGAAGGGACATGCTCTACGAGCAGTACTTC	CASSLGRDMLYEQYF
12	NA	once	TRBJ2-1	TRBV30	TGTGCCTCCTCAACTAGCTTCAATGAGCAGTTCTTC	CASSTSFNEQFF
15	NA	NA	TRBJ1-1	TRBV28	TGTGCCAGCAGTCTTAGACAGGCGGGGGGCACTGAAGCTTTCTTT	CASSLRQAGGTEAFF
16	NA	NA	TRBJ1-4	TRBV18	TGTGCCAGCTCCTTTCACCCCGCAGATTCTAATGAAAAACTGTTTTTT	CASSFHPADSNEKLFF
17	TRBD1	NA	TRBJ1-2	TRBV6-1	TGTGCCAGCAGGGAAAGGGACAGCACAAACTCTAACTATGGCTACACCTTC	CASRERDSTNSNYGYTF
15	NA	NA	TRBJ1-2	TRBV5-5	TGTGCCAGCAGCTCCATGGCCCTAGGGAGCTATGGCTACACCTTC	CASSSMALGSYGYTF
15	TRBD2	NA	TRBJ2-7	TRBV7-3	TGTGCCAGCAGCTCTAGCGGAAACCCAACCTACGAGCAGTACTTC	CASSSSGNPTYEQYF
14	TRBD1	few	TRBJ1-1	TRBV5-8	TGTGCCAGCAGCTTGGGGACAGGGAAAACTGAAGCTTTCTTT	CASSLGTGKTEAFF
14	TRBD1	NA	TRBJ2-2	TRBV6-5	TGTGCCAGTAGGACAGGGTTGAACACCGGGGAGCTGTTTTTT	CASRTGLNTGELFF
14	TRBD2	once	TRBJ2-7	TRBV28	TGTGCCATAACGGCGGGAGGCCAGAGGTCCGAGCAGTACTTC	CAITAGGQRSEQYF
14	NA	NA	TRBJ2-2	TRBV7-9	TGTGCCAGCAGCTTAGCGGACAGCGGCGGGGAGCTGTTTTTT	CASSLADSGGELFF
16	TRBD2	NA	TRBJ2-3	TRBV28	TGTGCCAGCAGTAGCCCCGGCGGGAGCCCCACAGATACGCAGTATTTT	CASSSPGGSPTDTQYF
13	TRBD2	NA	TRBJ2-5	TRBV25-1	TGTGCCAGCAATATTGCGGGAGAAGAGACCCAGTACTTC	CASNIAGEETQYF
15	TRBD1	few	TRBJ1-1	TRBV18	TGTGCCAGCTCACCAAGGGGACAGGGGAACACTGAAGCTTTCTTT	CASSPRGQGNTEAFF
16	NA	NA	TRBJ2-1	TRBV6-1	TGTGCCAGCAGTGAAGCGCGTTGGCAGAGGATCAATGAGCAGTTCTTC	CASSEARWQRINEQFF
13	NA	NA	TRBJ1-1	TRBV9	TGTGCCAGCAGCGTGGACATTACAACTGAAGCTTTCTTT	CASSVDITTEAFF
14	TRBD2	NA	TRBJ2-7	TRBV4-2	TGTGCCAGCAGCGATAGCGGGAGGATCTCCGAGCAGTACTTC	CASSDSGRISEQYF
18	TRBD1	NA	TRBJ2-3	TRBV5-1	TGCGCCAGCAGCTCGGGGCGAAAGGGGGCGCAGGGCACAGATACGCAGTATTTT	CASSSGRKGAQGTDTQYF